This TCR beta chain is from a study of CD8+ T cells in alopecia areata listed by TCRdb under 2018. In terms of the full investigation: The treated patients took part in an open-label pilot trial in which moderate-to-severe alopecia areata was treated with oral tofacitinib at 5 to 10 mg twice daily. Tofacitinib was administered for 6 to 18 months, and 6 months of follow-up off drug were then conducted to assess delayed response and recurrence. In treated patients, disease severity was measured using the SALT score, which gives the percentage of scalp surface area affected. High-throughput TCRbeta sequencing was used to examine T cell clonal expansion in alopecia areata in both the C3H/HeJ mouse model and human patients. On the human side, TCRbeta sequencing was run on scalp tissue and on sorted CD4+ and CD8+ peripheral blood T cells from healthy controls and from alopecia areata patients with either patchy or totalis/universalis disease. Biopsies were taken from tofacitinib-treated patients at baseline and again at 4 and 24 weeks into treatment, and several of those patients also had a later scalp biopsy. Scalp clonality was compared among normal scalp (n=4), patchy alopecia areata scalp (n=8), and alopecia totalis/universalis scalp (n=8). RNA was extracted with the PAXgene miRNA kit for fixed scalp, the miRNeasy kit for PBMCs, and the RNeasy kit for mouse skin. Amplification of TCRbeta CDR3 regions was done by immunoSEQ multiplex PCR using 35 Vbeta forward primers and 13 Jbeta reverse primers. The investigation overall reported the following: During tofacitinib treatment, many expanded lesional clones stuck around in both scalp and blood, and this persistence may partly explain why relapse happens after treatment is stopped. Unlike mouse skin, which is dominated by gammadelta T cells, normal human skin has resident alphabeta T cells that are also sequenced, and this complicates analysis of the scalp TCR repertoire. Shared TCR sequences between patients were less evident than in mice, which may be partly attributable to HLA diversity in the patient population. The treated cohort was small, with a single nonresponder, so links between baseline CD8+ expansion and response need larger studies. Lesional scalp, especially in alopecia totalis/universalis, showed higher clonality and more expanded CD8+ clones than normal scalp, suggesting antigenic drive. Tofacitinib significantly decreased scalp clonality and the number of expanded CD8+ clones among the top 100 scalp clones.

The CDR3 spans 12 residues, from the cysteine through the phenylalanine. Solely the CDR3 DNA is kept, with 36 bases framed from the first base. V and J lose 7 bases and 4 bases, and a span of 11 bases separates them. CDR1 SEHNR and CDR2 FQNEAQ were looked up in the germline V gene (reference sequence). As concerns this clone: No cognate antigen has been identified for it. No base-level quality is on record; no much larger clone is a single base apart.

Libraries were made using the immunoSEQ multiplex PCR assay. RNA was extracted from all samples and reverse transcribed into cDNA as template for TCR sequencing. First-strand cDNA was synthesized using SuperScript III with a 2:1 mix of oligo-dT and random hexamers. A synthetic immune receptor repertoire was used to gauge amplification bias, and whatever bias remained was removed computationally. Under the source paper's analysis protocol: After raw reads were preprocessed to remove errors, the CDR3 was defined following IMGT conventions as running from the conserved cysteine to phenylalanine. Clonality was calculated as 1 minus Shannon entropy normalized by log2 of the number of productive unique TCRs. Scalp TCRbeta sequences were cross-referenced with sorted blood CD4 and CD8 repertoires so that the CD4 or CD8 identity of scalp clones could be inferred. TCRdb mirrors the immuneACCESS table, restricted to in-frame sequences. Some clones are absent from its copies; in checked studies, under half trace to an unresolved V gene, and the reason for the others is unknown. V, J and clone size derive from that table, while D and trimming were established from the DNA sequence. The table for this sample lists 200,000 to 250,000 clones; around three fifths of them were counted only once. Of the sample, 1.6% is held by the ten largest clones.

This specimen's time point label, interpreted: about 4 weeks on oral tofacitinib. Explained via the paper, the treatment or condition label denotes: oral pan-JAK inhibitor, 5-10 mg twice daily. From alopecia areata patients, peripheral blood was collected along with lesional scalp punch biopsies. After PBMCs were isolated by density centrifugation and stained for CD3, CD4 and CD8, a FACSAria was used to sort CD4+ and CD8+ T cells. The sequence joins TRBV7-9 to TRBJ2-7; TRBD2 is a weak D gene call, 6 bases matching. The sequence was collected from a human donor with alopecia areata. Specimen: CD4+ T cells sorted from blood, collected at week 4, from a patient treated with tofacitinib. The DNA is TGTGCCAGCACCCAAGGAGGGTACGAGCAGTACTTC. It codes for CASTQGGYEQYF.